This T cell receptor (beta chain) was found in a study of Ad26.COV2.S vaccination and SARS-CoV-2 variants. At the level of the study: Once or twice, 56 days apart, Ad26.COV2.S was delivered intramuscularly.

Whole-study results and caveats: Relative to placebo recipients, vaccine recipients exhibited elevated spike-specific TCR breadth.

The treatment here: some 20 received Ad26.COV2.S at low or high dose, single or two shots; several received placebo; per-sample allocation not given. Sampling was done on day 63 after the first vaccine or placebo injection. Participants' vaccine, an Ad26 vector, delivered Wuhan-strain SARS-CoV-2 spike. Regarding this clone: Its specificity is unknown.

This CDR3 has 10 residues. The V end lost 7 bases, the J end lost 8 bases, and 11 bases lay between the germline ends. Germline V gives CDR1 DFQATT, CDR2 SNEGSKA (reference sequence). Produced via immunoSEQ multiplex PCR; TCRdb's table is partial and in-frame only. Of around 300,000 clones listed, about 86% are singletons. Sequencing was performed on peripheral blood, taken in a trial of Ad26.COV2.S vaccine versus placebo. The clonotype originates from a person aged 18-65 years who received the Ad26.COV2.S COVID-19 vaccine or a placebo. This chain connects TRBV20-1 to TRBJ1-2, with unresolved D. The CDR3 coding sequence is TGCAGTGTACCGTCTTTCGGCTACACCTTC. Protein: CSVPSFGYTF.